Below are 10 T cell receptor beta chains sequenced from a single sample in a study of OX40 agonist ivuxolimab in advanced cancers. Sequencing was performed with immunoSEQ multiplex PCR; in TCRdb, only in-frame clones are kept and a portion is missing. The profile covers over 25,000 clones, with around 85% appearing a single time and 25% to 30% taken by the ten largest. This sample comprised CD4+ or CD8+ T cells sorted from blood, obtained in a trial of the OX40 agonist ivuxolimab. These TCRs come from an adult with an advanced solid tumor such as melanoma, head and neck, liver or kidney cancer.

This chain links TRBV5-1 with TRBJ2-1; TRBD2 matches 10 bases. The trim removed 1 base at V and 6 bases at J, leaving 7 bases unmatched. Germline V CDR1 and CDR2: SGHRS, YFSETQ. This CDR3 has 16 residues. The CDR3 coding sequence is TGCGCCAGCAGCTTGTTTTCTAGCGGGAGTGGCAATGAGCAGTTCTTC. It encodes CASSLFSSGSGNEQFF.

This clone occurred a few times. The chain combines TRBV27 with TRBJ1-1; D ambiguous. V shed 1 base and J shed 8 bases, with 14 bases lying between them. The CDR3 consists of 14 residues. CDR1 MNHEY and CDR2 SMNVEV come from the germline V gene (reference sequence). CDR3 coding DNA: TGTGCCAGCAGTTTATTTCTCTCGGCAGCCGAAGCTTTCTTT. This encodes CASSLFLSAAEAFF.

V gene TRBV7-9 combines with J gene TRBJ2-1; 16 nucleotides align to TRBD2. The junction had 16 bases not matched to a gene; V was cut back by 7 bases and J by 7 bases. The CDR3 is 19 residues long. Germline V lookup: CDR1 SEHNR, CDR2 FQNEAQ (reference sequence). CDR3 sequence (DNA): TGTGCCAGCACCGATACCGGGACTAGCGGGAGGGCCTCGTGGAATGAGCAGTTCTTC. It codes for CASTDTGTSGRASWNEQFF.

The chain is built from TRBV5-1 and TRBJ2-3; 14 bases are shared with TRBD2. Germline trimming cut 3 bases from V and 2 bases from J; bases unmatched to any gene: 5. There are 17 residues in the CDR3. Germline values: CDR1 SGHRS, CDR2 YFSETQ. CDR3 bases: TGCGCCAGCAGCTCAAGACTAGCGGGAGGGTACACAGATACGCAGTATTTT. Residues: CASSSRLAGGYTDTQYF.

The rearrangement joins TRBV30 to TRBJ1-2; D unresolved. The V end lost 1 base, the J end lost 5 bases, and 17 bases lay between the germline ends. The CDR3 covers 15 residues. Germline V CDR1 and CDR2: GTSNPN, SVGIG (reference sequence). CDR3 in DNA: TGTGCCTGGAGTGGAGACATCGTACCCCGATATGGCTACACCTTC. As protein: CAWSGDIVPRYGYTF.

This chain connects TRBV9 to TRBJ2-1; 7 positions match TRBD2. Germline V gene lookup returns CDR1 SGDLS and CDR2 YYNGEE. This CDR3 is built from 15 residues. The V segment lost 3 bases and the J segment 2 bases; nucleotides outside the gene matches: 5. Here the CDR3 reads CASSAGEGTYNEQFF. For the CDR3, the DNA is TGTGCCAGCAGCGCTGGGGAGGGAACCTACAATGAGCAGTTCTTC.

The rearrangement links TRBV7-9 to TRBJ2-5; TRBD2 agrees at 7 bases. This CDR3 comprises 14 residues. V lost 5 bases to trimming and J lost 0 bases; unmatched junction nucleotides: 3. Germline V gene sequence: CDR1 SEHNR, CDR2 FQNEAQ (reference sequence). The CDR3 sequence: CASSPGGYQETQYF. CDR3 DNA: TGTGCCAGCAGCCCCGGGGGGTACCAAGAGACCCAGTACTTC.

This rearrangement joins TRBV5-8 to TRBJ2-1, with TRBD2 identical over 12 bases. Germline CDR1 is SGHTS and CDR2 is YDEGEE. The CDR3 contains 16 residues. V gave up 4 bases and J gave up 3 bases; unmatched junction bases: 5. The CDR3 reads CASSNGLAGYYNEQFF. The CDR3 bases are TGTGCCAGCAGCAACGGACTAGCGGGATACTACAATGAGCAGTTCTTC.

This rearrangement joins TRBV6-5 to TRBJ1-1, with D possibly TRBD1 on 5 matching bases. The germline V gene encodes CDR1 MNHEY and CDR2 SVGAGI. The CDR3 is 15 residues long. Between the trimmed V and J ends, which lost 6 bases and 4 bases, there was a span of 18 bases. The CDR3 loop reads CASRPTWMGGTEAFF. The DNA of the CDR3 is TGTGCCAGCAGACCGACCTGGATGGGGGGCACTGAAGCTTTCTTT.

The gene calls are TRBV13 and TRBJ2-5; D is ambiguous. Trimming cost V 5 bases and J 1 base, with 11 bases left between them. Germline-derived CDR1 and CDR2 are PRHDT and FYEKMQ (reference sequence). This CDR3 spans 14 amino acids. CDR3 sequence (DNA): TGTGCCAGCAGCCATGGGTCAGTCCAAGAGACCCAGTACTTC. It encodes CASSHGSVQETQYF.